The present entry profiles one T cell receptor beta chain with its context. Its antigen is unidentified. This record comes from a study of graft-versus-host responses after intestinal transplantation. As for the study in general: Transplants were multivisceral, liver-intestinal, or isolated intestinal.

Repertoires were generated with immunoSEQ multiplex PCR, while TCRdb's copy carries only in-frame clones and drops some. The sample contains about 89,000 clones, 80% to 95% of which appear only once. The study, taken as a whole, reports: Those patients showing graft-donor T cell macrochimerism displayed high graft-versus-host to host-versus-graft clonal ratios in allografts.

The CDR3 is made up of 15 amino acids. V shed 6 bases and J 5 bases; nucleotides not matched to a gene: 10. Germline lookup yields CDR1 SNHLY and CDR2 FYNNEI. The starting material was unstimulated CD4+ T cells sorted from spleen or lymph node cells, obtained before intestinal transplant. The TCR sequence derives from a human donor who received an intestinal transplant. V usage is TRBV2 and J usage is TRBJ1-5; the match to TRBD1 covers 7 bases. CDR3 sequence reads: CASRADRALDQPQHF. As DNA, the CDR3 is TGTGCCAGCAGGGCCGACAGGGCACTCGATCAGCCCCAGCATTTT.